What follows are 9 T cell receptor beta chains derived from one specimen sequenced in a study of regulatory T cells in long-lasting Graves disease listed by TCRdb under 2021. Sample time point, as interpreted from the label and publication: newly diagnosed GD, antithyroid drugs for less than 3 months. For both TCR sequencing and RNA sequencing, RNA was extracted from PBMCs using TRIzol. The library was generated by multiplex PCR. Instrument on record: Illumina HiSeq 4000. iRepertoire HTBI primers and Arm-PCR amplification of CDR3 regions were used to construct TCR beta libraries. The raw public reads went through TCRdb reprocessing: fastp at Q25, MiXCR clone calling, in-frame beta chains kept. A single entry per CDR3 protein holds the most common genes and DNA from its merged rows. Counted in this sample were roughly 500,000 distinct CDR3 sequences; approximately 15% of them appeared once. The ten largest clones add up to over 15% of the sample.

The same sample was also used in a study of T cells in Graves' hyperthyroidism and ophthalmopathy.

The sequencing here drew on peripheral blood mononuclear cells (PBMCs), taken at new diagnosis, from a patient treated with antithyroid drugs. These receptors were taken from a woman between 45 and 60 years old with Graves disease. Donor details come from another sample of the same person, matched by shared clones.

This clonotype has at least ten counts. The chain joins TRBV5-1 to TRBJ1-6, with TRBD1 matching over 7 bases. CDR1 and CDR2 from the germline V gene are SGHRS and YFSETQ. The V gene end was trimmed by 5 bases and the J gene end by 4 bases; junction bases not matched to a gene: 6. This CDR3 region has 15 residues. CDR3: CASRERGQYNSPLHF. CDR3 DNA sequence: TGCGCCAGCAGAGAGAGGGGACAGTATAATTCACCCCTCCACTTT.

As to this clonotype: A much bigger clone sits one base away, suggesting this may be a read error. This chain connects TRBV7-3 to TRBJ2-2; weak D call: TRBD2 (6 bases). Germline loops: CDR1 SGHTA, CDR2 FQGTGA. CDR3 length: 16 residues. V was trimmed by 8 bases and J by 2 bases, leaving 18 bases between them. The CDR3 is CASGTSGGENTGELFF. CDR3 bases: TGTGCCAGCGGAACATCTGGCGGGGAAAACACCGGGGAGCTGTTTTTT.

As regards this clonotype: A much larger clone lies one base from this, so it may be a read error. V is TRBV6-2 or TRBV6-3 and J is TRBJ1-1; possible D gene TRBD1, 6 bases. There are 13 residues in the CDR3. The germline V gene encodes CDR1 MNHEY and CDR2 SVGEGT. DNA of the CDR3: TGTCCCAGCATTAGGAGGGGGGGCACTGAAGCTTTCTTT. It encodes CPSIRRGGTEAFF.

This clonotype was recorded many times. The rearrangement links TRBV28 to TRBJ2-7; D may be TRBD2 (6 bases). CDR1 and CDR2 (germline): MDHEN, SYDVKM. CDR3 size: 14 residues. Trimming took 7 bases from V and 6 from J, leaving 19 bases between them. CDR3 amino acids: CASTGTGGGGEQYF. As DNA, the CDR3 is TGTGCCAGCACCGGGACCGGGGGAGGAGGCGAGCAGTACTTC.

This clonotype showed up just a few times. V and J are TRBV27 and TRBJ1-2, with 7 bases identical to TRBD1. Germline V lookup: CDR1 MNHEY, CDR2 SMNVEV (reference sequence). With V trimmed by 8 bases and J by 8 bases, 8 bases remained unmatched. The CDR3 has 12 amino acids. The CDR3 spells CASRQGWEGYTF. In DNA, the CDR3 is TGTGCCAGCCGACAGGGATGGGAGGGCTACACCTTC.

In its sample, this clonotype was seen many times. The chain uses TRBV28 and TRBJ2-7, with a tentative D call TRBD1 (5 bases). Germline V gives CDR1 MDHEN, CDR2 SYDVKM. V lost 5 bases and J 6 bases, leaving 11 bases between the germline ends. The CDR3 contains 12 residues. The CDR3: CASSPLGVEQYF. The DNA for the CDR3 is TGTGCCAGCAGTCCATTAGGGGTCGAGCAGTACTTC.

This clonotype was recorded at least ten times. The chain combines TRBV20-1 with TRBJ2-1; no clear D. Looked up from germline, CDR1 is DFQATT and CDR2 is SNEGSKA (reference sequence). Trimming pared 1 base from V and 6 bases from J, leaving 4 bases between. The CDR3 totals 11 residues. The CDR3 sequence: CSARGVNEQFF. DNA of the CDR3: TGCAGTGCTAGAGGGGTCAATGAGCAGTTCTTC.

This chain uses TRBV30 with TRBJ2-2; the D gene is possibly TRBD1 (6 bases). The V and J ends lost 2 bases and 7 bases respectively, with 14 bases between them. Per germline, CDR1 GTSNPN and CDR2 SVGIG (reference sequence). The CDR3 is 14 amino acids. The CDR3 reads CAWSIPGVGGELFF. CDR3 in DNA: TGTGCCTGGAGTATCCCAGGGGTGGGCGGGGAGCTGTTTTTT.

This clonotype was seen at least ten times. V and J are TRBV12-3 or TRBV12-4 and TRBJ2-7; 10 nucleotides match TRBD2. J gave up 3 bases and V 6 bases, and 8 bases lay outside the gene matches. CDR3 length: 15 amino acids. The CDR3 DNA reads as TGTGCCAGCAGCTTAACCGGGACTAGCGACTACGAGCAGTACTTC. Residues: CASSLTGTSDYEQYF.